Listed below are T cell receptor beta chains from one sample, sequenced in a study of human T cells and chemical hapten exposure. TCRdb redid the calling of the RACE reads with MiXCR, one entry per CDR3 protein. This table holds over 50,000 distinct CDR3 sequences, approximately 9.6% found once. Sequences were derived from whole blood, sampled in connection with sensitization to the hapten diphenylcyclopropenone (DPC). Source of these receptors: a woman aged 25-40 years with alopecia areata. Some clones in this sample may be carry-over from other donors' samples. Both conserved end residues are part of each CDR3. D genes are given only for firm matches. Not all rows give a size; the values are once, few, many and, for expanded clones, a class.

.,TRBJ1-5,TRBV6-5,few,TGTGCCAGCAGACTTACAGGGATCGGCAATCAGCCCCAGCATTTT,CASRLTGIGNQPQHF
.,TRBJ1-6,TRBV5-5,few,TGTGCCAGCAGCTTGTGGAATTCACCCCTCCACTTT,CASSLWNSPLHF
TRBD2,TRBJ2-3,TRBV3-1,few,TGTGCCAGCAGCCAAGAGGTAATAGCGGGCACCACAGATACGCAGTATTTT,CASSQEVIAGTTDTQYF
.,TRBJ2-6,TRBV10-3,many,TGTGCCATCAGTGAGTCGGGGGCCCGTTCGGGAGGGGCCAACGTCCTGACTTTC,CAISESGARSGGANVLTF
TRBD1,TRBJ1-1,TRBV2,few,TGTGCCAGCAGTGAATTCGGACAGGGAGTACGCACTGAAGCTTTCTTT,CASSEFGQGVRTEAFF
.,TRBJ2-3,TRBV29-1,many,TGCAGCGTTTTTGGGGGGCTCACAGATACGCAGTATTTT,CSVFGGLTDTQYF
TRBD2,TRBJ2-3,TRBV20-1,few,TGCAGTGCGCAGACTAGCGGGGGTGGAGATACGCAGTATTTT,CSAQTSGGGDTQYF
TRBD2,TRBJ2-5,TRBV6-6,.,TGTGCCAGCAGTAGAGCGGGGGCCCAAACCACGGACTTC,CASSRAGAQTTDF
TRBD2,TRBJ2-3,TRBV4-2,large,TGTGCCAGCAGCCAAGAAGCGGGGGGGCCGGATACGCAGTATTTT,CASSQEAGGPDTQYF
.,TRBJ1-1,TRBV27,many,TGTGCCAGCGGGGCTGGGGGACTATTGAACACTGAAGCTTTCTTT,CASGAGGLLNTEAFF
TRBD1,TRBJ2-7,TRBV7-6,.,TGTGCCAGCAGCACGGGGCCGGGACAGGCCTACGAGCAGTACTTC,CASSTGPGQAYEQYF
.,TRBJ2-5,TRBV6-2/TRBV6-3,few,TGTGCCAGCAGCCACTCGGCCCAGTACTTC,CASSHSAQYF
.,TRBJ1-1,TRBV28,many,TGTGCCAGCAGTCGGGAGAACCTTGAAGCTTTCTTT,CASSRENLEAFF
.,TRBJ2-3,TRBV4-2,.,TGTGCCAGCAGCCAAGATATGGGGGAAGCTCGTAGCACAGATACGCAGTATTTT,CASSQDMGEARSTDTQYF
.,TRBJ2-2,TRBV12-3/TRBV12-4,few,TGTGCCAGCAGTTTAGTGGGGCTGACCGGGGAGCTGTTTTTT,CASSLVGLTGELFF
.,TRBJ1-6,TRBV4-3,many,TGCGCCAGCAGCCAACGGCCCCAAGAGTTACCCCTCCACTTT,CASSQRPQELPLHF
.,TRBJ1-2,TRBV2,few,TGTGCCAGCAGTGCCGGGGAGGACTATGGCTACACCTTC,CASSAGEDYGYTF
.,TRBJ2-3,TRBV21-1,many,TGTGCCAGCAGCAAAGTCTCGGACAGGGGGCGATTCACAGATACGCAGTATTTT,CASSKVSDRGRFTDTQYF
.,TRBJ2-7,TRBV20-1,many,TGCAGTGCTAGAGAGGCAGAGCGAATCACCTACGAGCAGTACTTC,CSAREAERITYEQYF
.,TRBJ1-4,TRBV2,.,TGTGCCAGCAGGGCGGGAAAACTGTTTTTT,CASRAGKLFF
.,TRBJ2-4,TRBV20-1,medium-sized,TGCAGTGCTATATCGGGGGAGCGTGGGAACATTCAGTACTTC,CSAISGERGNIQYF
TRBD2,TRBJ2-7,TRBV5-1,few,TGCGCCAGCAGTCGCGGGTCGGCTAGCGGCCTCTCCTACGAGCAGTACTTC,CASSRGSASGLSYEQYF
TRBD1,TRBJ2-7,TRBV7-2,.,TGTGCCAGCAGCTTAGCGCCAGGGGGCTCCGAGCAGTACTTC,CASSLAPGGSEQYF
TRBD1,TRBJ1-4,TRBV7-9,.,TGTGCCAGCAGCAGACAGGGGGCGCGTGAAAAACTGTTTTTT,CASSRQGAREKLFF
TRBD1,TRBJ1-6,TRBV20-1,.,TGCAGTGCTAGAGGACAGGGGATAAATAATTCACCCCTCCACTTT,CSARGQGINNSPLHF
.,TRBJ1-1,TRBV2,many,TGTGCCGGGGCACAGGGGAACACTGAAGCTTTCTTT,CAGAQGNTEAFF
TRBD1,TRBJ1-2,TRBV7-9,many,TGTGCCAGCAGCTCCAACCGGGACAGGTTGTACTATGGCTACACCTTC,CASSSNRDRLYYGYTF
TRBD2,TRBJ2-3,TRBV20-1,.,TGCAGTGCTAGTCCCTCTTTAGCGGGGGGGCATGATACGCAGTATTTT,CSASPSLAGGHDTQYF
.,TRBJ1-4,TRBV20-1,.,TGCAGTGCTACCGGACAGAGTAATGAAAAACTGTTTTTT,CSATGQSNEKLFF
.,TRBJ1-2,TRBV12-3/TRBV12-4,many,TGTGCCAGCAGCCCCCCAGGGTTCTATGGCTACACCTTC,CASSPPGFYGYTF
.,TRBJ1-1,TRBV4-2,many,TGTGCCAGCAGCCAAGTTTCAGGACTGAACACTGAAGCTTTCTTT,CASSQVSGLNTEAFF
TRBD1,TRBJ1-5,TRBV20-1,.,TGCAGTGCTAGGGGGACAGGAAATCAGCCCCAGCATTTT,CSARGTGNQPQHF
.,TRBJ2-3,TRBV12-3/TRBV12-4,.,TGTGCCAGCAGACCCAAAGCCCTGACAGATACGCAGTATTTT,CASRPKALTDTQYF
TRBD1,TRBJ2-7,TRBV28,.,TGTGCCAGCAGGACAGGGACCTACGAGCAGTACTTC,CASRTGTYEQYF
.,TRBJ1-5,TRBV28,many,TGTGCCAGCAGTTCGGGGAGCAATCAGCCCCAGCATTTT,CASSSGSNQPQHF
.,TRBJ1-6,TRBV7-9,few,TGTGCCAGCAGCTTAGAGGCAGGGTATTCACCCCTCCACTTT,CASSLEAGYSPLHF
.,TRBJ2-1,TRBV29-1,.,TGCAGCGTTGAAAGTGGCGGGAATGAGCAGTTCTTC,CSVESGGNEQFF
TRBD1,TRBJ1-1,TRBV15,few,TGTGCCACCAGCAGAGATTTCTTCGGGACAGGGGGCGAAACTGAAGCTTTCTTT,CATSRDFFGTGGETEAFF
TRBD1,TRBJ2-3,TRBV20-1,many,TGCAGTGCTAGAGACCGGACAGGGCCAACAGATACGCAGTATTTT,CSARDRTGPTDTQYF
.,TRBJ2-3,TRBV24-1,many,TGTGCCACCAGTAGTCTCAGTAGCACAGATACGCAGTATTTT,CATSSLSSTDTQYF
.,TRBJ1-6,TRBV28,.,TGTGCCAGCAGTCGTGACAGAGATAATTCACCCCTCCACTTT,CASSRDRDNSPLHF